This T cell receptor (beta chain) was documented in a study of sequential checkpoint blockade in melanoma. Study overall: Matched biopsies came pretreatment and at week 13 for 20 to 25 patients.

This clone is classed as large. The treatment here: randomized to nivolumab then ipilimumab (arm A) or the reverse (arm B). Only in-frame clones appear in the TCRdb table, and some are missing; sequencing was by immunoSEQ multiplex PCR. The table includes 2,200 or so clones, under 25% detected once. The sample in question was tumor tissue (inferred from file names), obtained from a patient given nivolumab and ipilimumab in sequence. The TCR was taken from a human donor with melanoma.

The CDR3 sequence is CASSIGQGAREKLFF. CDR3 nucleotides: TGTGCCAGCAGCATCGGACAGGGGGCTCGTGAAAAACTGTTTTTT. J is TRBJ1-4 and V is TRBV9, with TRBD1 matching 11 bases. Trimming at V came to 4 bases and at J to 7 bases, leaving 6 bases not matched to a gene. The V gene's germline CDR1 is SGDLS and CDR2 YYNGEE. The CDR3 runs to 15 residues. The whole variable domain, filled in from reference TRBV9 and TRBJ1-4, reads DSGVTQTPKHLITATGQRVTLRCSPRSGDLSVYWYQQSLDQGLQFLIQYYNGEERAKGNILERFSAQQFPDLHSELNLSSLELGDSALYFCASSIGQGAREKLFFGSGTQLSVL.